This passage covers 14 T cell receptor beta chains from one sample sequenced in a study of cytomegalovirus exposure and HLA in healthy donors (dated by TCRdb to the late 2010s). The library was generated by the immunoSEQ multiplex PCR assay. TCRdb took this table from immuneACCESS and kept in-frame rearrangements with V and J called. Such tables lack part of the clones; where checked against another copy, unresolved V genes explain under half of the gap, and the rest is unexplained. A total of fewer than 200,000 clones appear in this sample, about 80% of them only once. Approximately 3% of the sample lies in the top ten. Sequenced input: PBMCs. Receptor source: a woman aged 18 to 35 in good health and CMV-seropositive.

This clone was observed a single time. The CDR3 DNA reads as TGTGCCAGCAGCCACGGGACAGTTGGGGATTGGACTGAAGCTTTCTTT. Its protein product is CASSHGTVGDWTEAFF. The genes are TRBV28 and TRBJ1-1; 7 nucleotides agree with TRBD1. CDR3 length: 16 residues. CDR1 and CDR2 from the germline V gene are MDHEN and SYDVKM. J lost 5 bases, V lost 6 bases, and 15 bases had no gene match.

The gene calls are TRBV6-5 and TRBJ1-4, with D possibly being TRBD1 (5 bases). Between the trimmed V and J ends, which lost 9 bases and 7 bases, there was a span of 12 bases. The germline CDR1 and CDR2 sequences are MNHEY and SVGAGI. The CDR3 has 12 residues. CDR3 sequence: CASGAGSEKLFF. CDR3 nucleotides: TGTGCCAGTGGGGCCGGTAGTGAAAAACTGTTTTTT.

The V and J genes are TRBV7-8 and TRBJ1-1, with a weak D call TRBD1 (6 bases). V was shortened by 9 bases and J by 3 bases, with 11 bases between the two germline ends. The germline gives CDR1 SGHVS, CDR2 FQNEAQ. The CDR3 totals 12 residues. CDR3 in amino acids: CASVAGDTEAFF. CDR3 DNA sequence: TGTGCCAGTGTGGCAGGGGACACTGAAGCTTTCTTT.

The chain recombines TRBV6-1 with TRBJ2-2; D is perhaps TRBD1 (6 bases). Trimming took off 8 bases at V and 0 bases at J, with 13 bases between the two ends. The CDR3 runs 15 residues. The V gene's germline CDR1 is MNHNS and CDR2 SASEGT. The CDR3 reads CASGRDTTNTGELFF. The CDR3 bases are TGTGCCAGCGGAAGGGACACTACGAACACCGGGGAGCTGTTTTTT.

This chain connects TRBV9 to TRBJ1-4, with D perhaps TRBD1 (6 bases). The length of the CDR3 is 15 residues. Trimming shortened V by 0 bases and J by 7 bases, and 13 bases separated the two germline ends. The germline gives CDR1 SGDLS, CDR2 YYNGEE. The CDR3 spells CASSVEGHGSEKLFF. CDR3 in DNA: TGTGCCAGCAGCGTAGAGGGACATGGATCTGAAAAACTGTTTTTT.

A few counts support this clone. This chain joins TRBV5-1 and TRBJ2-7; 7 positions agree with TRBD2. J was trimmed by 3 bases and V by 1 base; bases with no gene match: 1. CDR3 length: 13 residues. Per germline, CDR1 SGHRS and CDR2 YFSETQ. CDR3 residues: CASSLSGDYEQYF. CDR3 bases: TGCGCCAGCAGCTTGAGCGGGGACTACGAGCAGTACTTC. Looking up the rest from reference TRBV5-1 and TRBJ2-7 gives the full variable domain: KAGVTQTPRYLIKTRGQQVTLSCSPISGHRSVSWYQQTPGQGLQFLFEYFSETQRNKGNFPGRFSGRQFSNSRSEMNVSTLELGDSALYLCASSLSGDYEQYFGPGTRLTVT.

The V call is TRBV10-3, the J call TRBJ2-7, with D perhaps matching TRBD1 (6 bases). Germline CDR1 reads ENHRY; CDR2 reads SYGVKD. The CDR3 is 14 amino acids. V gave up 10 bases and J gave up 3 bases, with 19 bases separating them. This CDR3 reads CATIQGQGIYEQYF. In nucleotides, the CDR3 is TGTGCCACCATTCAGGGACAAGGAATCTACGAGCAGTACTTC.

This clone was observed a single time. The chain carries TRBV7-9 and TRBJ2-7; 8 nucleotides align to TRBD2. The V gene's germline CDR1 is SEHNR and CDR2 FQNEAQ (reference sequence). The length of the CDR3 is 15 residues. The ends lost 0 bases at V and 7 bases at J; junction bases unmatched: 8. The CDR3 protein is CASSLASGGHGEQYF. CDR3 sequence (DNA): TGTGCCAGCAGCTTAGCGTCGGGGGGGCATGGGGAGCAGTACTTC.

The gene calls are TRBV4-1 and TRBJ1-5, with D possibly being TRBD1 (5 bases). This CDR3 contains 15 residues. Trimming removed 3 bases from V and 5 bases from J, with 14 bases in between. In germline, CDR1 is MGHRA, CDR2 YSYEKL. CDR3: CASSQQTATYQPQHF. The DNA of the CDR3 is TGCGCCAGCAGCCAGCAGACAGCCACTTATCAGCCCCAGCATTTT.

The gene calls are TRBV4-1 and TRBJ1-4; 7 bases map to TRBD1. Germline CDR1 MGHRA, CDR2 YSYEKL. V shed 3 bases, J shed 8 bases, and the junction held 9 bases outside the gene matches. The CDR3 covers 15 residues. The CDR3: CASSQTGTAFEKLFF. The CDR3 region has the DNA TGCGCCAGCAGCCAGACCGGGACAGCCTTCGAAAAACTGTTTTTT.

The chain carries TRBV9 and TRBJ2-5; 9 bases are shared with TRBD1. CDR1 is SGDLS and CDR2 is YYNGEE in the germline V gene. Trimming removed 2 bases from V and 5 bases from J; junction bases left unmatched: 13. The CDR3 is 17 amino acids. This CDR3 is CASSVGEPGTGRETQYF. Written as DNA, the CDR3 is TGTGCCAGCAGCGTCGGAGAACCCGGGACAGGGAGGGAGACCCAGTACTTC. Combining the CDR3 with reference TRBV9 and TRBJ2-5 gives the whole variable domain DSGVTQTPKHLITATGQRVTLRCSPRSGDLSVYWYQQSLDQGLQFLIQYYNGEERAKGNILERFSAQQFPDLHSELNLSSLELGDSALYFCASSVGEPGTGRETQYFGPGTRLLVL.

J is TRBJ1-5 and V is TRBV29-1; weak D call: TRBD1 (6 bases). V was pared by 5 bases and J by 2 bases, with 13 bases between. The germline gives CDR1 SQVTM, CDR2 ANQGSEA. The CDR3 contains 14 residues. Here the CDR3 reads CSVKSGAGNQPQHF. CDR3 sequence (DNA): TGCAGCGTTAAATCAGGGGCGGGCAATCAGCCCCAGCATTTT.

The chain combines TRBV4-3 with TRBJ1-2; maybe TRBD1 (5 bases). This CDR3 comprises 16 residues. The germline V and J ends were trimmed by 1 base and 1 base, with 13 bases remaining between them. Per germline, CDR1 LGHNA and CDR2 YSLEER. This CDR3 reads CASSQAFGGYNYGYTF. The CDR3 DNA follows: TGCGCCAGCAGCCAAGCATTTGGGGGGTATAACTATGGCTACACCTTC.

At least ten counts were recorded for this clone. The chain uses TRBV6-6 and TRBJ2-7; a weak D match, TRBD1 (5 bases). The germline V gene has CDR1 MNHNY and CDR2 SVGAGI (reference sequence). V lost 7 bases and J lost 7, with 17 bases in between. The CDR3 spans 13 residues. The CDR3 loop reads CASKGPNPGEQYF. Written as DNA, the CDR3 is TGTGCCAGCAAGGGTCCGAATCCAGGGGAGCAGTACTTC.